This T cell receptor beta chain emerged from a study of Graves' ophthalmopathy and Graves' hyperthyroidism. Study context: Blood was drawn at initial diagnosis, before any treatment.

Transcripts of RNA were the source for amplifying TCR beta CDR3 regions. RT-PCR in the first round used HTBI primers; a second-round multiplex PCR followed. Via MiXCR, TCRdb re-called the multiplex PCR reads, giving one row per CDR3 protein. The sample lists roughly 480,000 distinct CDR3 sequences; about an eighth were seen once. Overall study findings and caveats: In separating ophthalmopathy from stable hyperthyroidism, a 13-signature model achieved roughly 90% sensitivity and 81.08% specificity. Detection in blood was also observed for most expanded thyroid clonotypes above 0.001 frequency.

Points on this clonotype: Its matching antigen is unknown.

CDR1 is SQVTM and CDR2 is ANQGSEA in the germline V gene. This CDR3 has 14 amino acids. Trimming shortened V by 7 bases and J by 0 bases, and 12 bases separated the two germline ends. The sample comprised blood. The TCR comes from a woman aged 30 to 39 with Graves' ophthalmopathy. The V and J genes are TRBV29-1 and TRBJ2-2; D is uncertain. The CDR3 reads CSGQGHANTGELFF. Here the CDR3 DNA reads TGCAGCGGTCAAGGCCACGCGAACACCGGGGAGCTGTTTTTT.